This T cell receptor (beta chain) was observed in a study of blood T cell repertoires in COVID-19. Background on the study: Specimens from acute and convalescent COVID-19 originated in the United States, Italy and Spain. From T cells, B-cell-depleted T cells, or PBMCs came the material, which was cDNA or gDNA.

Original handling: Counts of nucleated cells, estimated from reference gene primer amplification, were obtained. The data were produced by immunoSEQ multiplex PCR, yet TCRdb's version contains in-frame clones alone and is incomplete. V and J calls and clone size come straight from that table; D and trimming were deduced from the DNA. The top ten hold roughly 6.7% of the sample, which has 150,000 to 200,000 clones, 80% seen once. The CDR3 runs to 14 residues. V lost 8 bases and J lost 1; bases outside the gene matches: 5. The V gene's germline CDR1 is KGHSH and CDR2 LQKENI. The sequenced sample was peripheral blood. V and J are TRBV18 and TRBJ2-7, with TRBD2 identical over 10 bases. This receptor was taken from a man between 60 and 70 years old with acute or convalescent COVID-19. CDR3 DNA sequence: TGTGCCAGCCAAAGGACTAGCGGTTCCTACGAGCAGTACTTC. It specifies CASQRTSGSYEQYF.